The 9 T cell receptor beta chains reported below all come from one sample, sequenced in a study of T-cell reconstitution after alpha-beta-depleted transplantation in children. Unique molecular identifiers were incorporated into the prepared TCRbeta library. A single record per CDR3 protein comes from TCRdb applying MiXCR to the PCR reads. The sample shows over 120,000 distinct CDR3 sequences, 7.5% to 9% of them seen only once. The sequenced sample was PBMCs, mostly from graft donor cells, obtained 180 days after TCRalphabeta/CD19-depleted stem cell transplant. These receptors came from a female patient under 10 years old who had a stem cell transplant for congenital amegakaryocytic thrombocytopenia, so the T cells may come from the graft donor.

In this sample, this clonotype turned up a few times. The J gene is TRBJ2-2, the V gene TRBV5-1, with D perhaps matching TRBD1 or TRBD2 (6 bases each). CDR3 size: 15 residues. CDR1 SGHRS and CDR2 YFSETQ come from the germline V gene. The V gene lost 0 bases and the J gene lost 6 bases, with 12 bases spanning the gap. CDR3 sequence reads: CASSLGWGAAGELFF. The CDR3 region has the DNA TGCGCCAGCAGCTTGGGATGGGGGGCCGCCGGGGAGCTGTTTTTT.

This clonotype was seen ten or more times. The V call is TRBV7-9, the J call TRBJ1-1; D remains ambiguous. The V gene lost 1 base and the J gene lost 12 bases, with 15 bases spanning the gap. The CDR3 is made up of 13 amino acids. The germline V gene encodes CDR1 SEHNR and CDR2 FQNEAQ (reference sequence). CDR3 sequence (DNA): TGTGCCAGCAGCTTAGAGGTAGGCGACGGGCCTTTCTTT. Its translation is CASSLEVGDGPFF.

The sample holds many counts of this clonotype. The rearrangement joins TRBV20-1 to TRBJ1-1, with a possible D match to TRBD1 (5 bases). Germline CDR1 DFQATT, CDR2 SNEGSKA (reference sequence). The ends were cut back, 0 bases at V and 3 bases at J, with 14 bases in the middle. CDR3 size: 15 residues. The DNA of the CDR3 is TGCAGTGCTAGAGATAGATGGGACGCCGACACTGAAGCTTTCTTT. Amino acid sequence: CSARDRWDADTEAFF.

This clonotype was observed at least ten times. This chain links TRBV12-3 or TRBV12-4 with TRBJ1-2; 8 positions match TRBD1. The CDR3 runs 15 residues. With 7 bases clipped from V and 6 bases from J, the junction kept 13 bases outside the gene matches. Here the CDR3 DNA reads TGTGCCAGCACCAATCCCGGACAGGGAAGAAATGGCTACACCTTC. Protein product: CASTNPGQGRNGYTF.

This clonotype has at least ten counts. The V and J genes are TRBV5-5 and TRBJ2-7; 7 bases are shared with TRBD2. Germline assignment: CDR1 SGHKS and CDR2 YYEKEE (reference sequence). The CDR3 loop spans 15 amino acids. The J segment lost 3 bases and the V segment lost 2 bases, leaving 8 bases of the junction unmatched. CDR3 region: CASSFAPREVYEQYF. The CDR3 nucleotides read TGTGCCAGCAGCTTTGCCCCCCGGGAGGTCTACGAGCAGTACTTC.

There are many counts of this clonotype. The V and J genes are TRBV29-1 and TRBJ1-1, with 8 bases lining up with TRBD1. This CDR3 has 12 residues. Germline assignment: CDR1 SQVTM and CDR2 ANQGSEA. V gave up 3 bases and J gave up 5 bases; unmatched junction bases: 2. This chain's CDR3 is CSVERTGTEAFF. Written as DNA, the CDR3 is TGCAGCGTTGAGCGGACAGGGACTGAAGCTTTCTTT. Full variable domain (outside the CDR3, taken from reference TRBV29-1 and TRBJ1-1): SAVISQKPSRDICQRGTSLTIQCQVDSQVTMMFWYRQQPGQSLTLIATANQGSEATYESGFVIDKFPISRPNLTFSTLTVSNMSPEDSSIYLCSVERTGTEAFFGQGTRLTVV.

On this clonotype itself: Given a much more abundant clone one base away, this may be a read error. The chain combines TRBV20-1 with TRBJ2-1, with TRBD1 matching 7 bases. The CDR3 length is 14 residues. The germline V gene has CDR1 DFQATT and CDR2 SNEGSKA (reference sequence). The CDR3 bases are TGCAGTGCCATCCAGGACAGGATCTACAATGAGCGGTTCTTC. Encoded protein: CSAIQDRIYNERFF.

This clonotype has at least ten counts. The V and J genes are TRBV28 and TRBJ1-5; tentatively, D is TRBD1 (5 bases). V lost 5 bases and J lost 7, with 18 bases in between. There are 15 residues in the CDR3. The V gene's germline CDR1 is MDHEN and CDR2 SYDVKM. CDR3 nucleotide sequence: TGTGCCAGCAGTCAACCGGGACGACTATCCCAGCCCCAGCATTTT. It codes for CASSQPGRLSQPQHF.

CDR3 in DNA: TGCAGTGCTAGATCACAGCGGGAGATGGGGGACGAGCAGTACTTC. Amino acids: CSARSQREMGDEQYF. The V call is TRBV20-1, the J call TRBJ2-7, with 8 bases fitting TRBD2. The V and J ends lost 2 bases and 5 bases, in that order; junction bases with no gene match: 11. Germline loops: CDR1 DFQATT, CDR2 SNEGSKA (reference sequence). The CDR3 extends over 15 amino acids.